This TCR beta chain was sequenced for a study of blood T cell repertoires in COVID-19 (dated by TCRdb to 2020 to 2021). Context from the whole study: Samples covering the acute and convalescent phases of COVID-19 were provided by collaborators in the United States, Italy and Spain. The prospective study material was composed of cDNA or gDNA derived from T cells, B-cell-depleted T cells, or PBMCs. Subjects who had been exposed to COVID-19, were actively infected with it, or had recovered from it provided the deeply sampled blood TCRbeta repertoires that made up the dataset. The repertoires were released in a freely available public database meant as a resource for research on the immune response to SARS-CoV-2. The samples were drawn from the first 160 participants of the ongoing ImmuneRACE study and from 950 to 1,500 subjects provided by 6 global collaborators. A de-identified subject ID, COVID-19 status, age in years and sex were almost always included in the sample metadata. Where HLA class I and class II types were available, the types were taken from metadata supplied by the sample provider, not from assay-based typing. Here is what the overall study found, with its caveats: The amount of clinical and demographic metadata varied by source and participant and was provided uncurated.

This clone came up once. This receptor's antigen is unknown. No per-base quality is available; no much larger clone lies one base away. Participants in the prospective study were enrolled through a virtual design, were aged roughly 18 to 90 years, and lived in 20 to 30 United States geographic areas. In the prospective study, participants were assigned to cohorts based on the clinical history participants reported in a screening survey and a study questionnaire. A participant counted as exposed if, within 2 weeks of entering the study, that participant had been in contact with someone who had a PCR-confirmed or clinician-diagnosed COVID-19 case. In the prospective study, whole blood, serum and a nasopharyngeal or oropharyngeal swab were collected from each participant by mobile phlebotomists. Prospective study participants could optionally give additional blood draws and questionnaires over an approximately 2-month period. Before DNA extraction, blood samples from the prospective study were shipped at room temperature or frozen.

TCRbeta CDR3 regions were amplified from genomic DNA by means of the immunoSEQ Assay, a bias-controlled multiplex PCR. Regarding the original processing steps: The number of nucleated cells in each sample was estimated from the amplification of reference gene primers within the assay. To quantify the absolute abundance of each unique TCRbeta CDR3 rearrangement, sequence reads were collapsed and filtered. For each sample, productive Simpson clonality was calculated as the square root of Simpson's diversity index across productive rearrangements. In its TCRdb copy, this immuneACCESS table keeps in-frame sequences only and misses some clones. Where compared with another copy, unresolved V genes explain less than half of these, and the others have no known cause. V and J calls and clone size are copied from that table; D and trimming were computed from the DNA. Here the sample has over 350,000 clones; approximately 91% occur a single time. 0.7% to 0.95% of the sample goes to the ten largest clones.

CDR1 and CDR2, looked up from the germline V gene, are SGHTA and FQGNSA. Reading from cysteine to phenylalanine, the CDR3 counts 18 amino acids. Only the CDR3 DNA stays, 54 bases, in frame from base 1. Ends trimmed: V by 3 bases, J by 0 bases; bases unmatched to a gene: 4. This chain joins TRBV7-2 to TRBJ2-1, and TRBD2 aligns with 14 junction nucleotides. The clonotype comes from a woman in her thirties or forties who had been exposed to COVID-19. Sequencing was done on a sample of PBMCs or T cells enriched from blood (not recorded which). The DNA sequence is TGTGCCAGCAGCTTTCCCGGGACTAGCGGGAGCTCCTACAATGAGCAGTTCTTC. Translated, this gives CASSFPGTSGSSYNEQFF.